This T cell receptor beta chain emerged from a study of T cell repertoires in cytomegalovirus infection. Study details: Recently identified HLA-C-restricted CMV epitopes were used, and well-studied HLA-B-restricted CMV epitopes were used as well. Shared public TCR beta signatures pointed to both CMV infection and a matching HLA type.

The V and J ends lost 2 bases and 8 bases respectively, with 9 bases between them. Germline-derived CDR1 and CDR2 are KGHDR and SFDVKD. The CDR3 sequence is 13 residues long. For this clonotype: Its antigen is unknown.

TCRdb reprocessed the reads via MiXCR and lists one record per CDR3 protein. Of roughly 990,000 distinct CDR3 sequences listed, 25% to 40% are singletons. The input for sequencing was cultured CD8+ T cells from PBMCs, taken from culture after CMV antigen stimulation. This TCR was recovered from a human donor in good health (CMV status not recorded). Some clones in this sample may be carry-over from other donors' samples. V and J are TRBV24-1 and TRBJ2-1, with D perhaps TRBD1 or TRBD2 (6 bases each). CDR3 loop: CATSDSGGDEQFF. CDR3 in DNA: TGTGCCACCAGTGATTCCGGGGGCGATGAGCAGTTCTTC.